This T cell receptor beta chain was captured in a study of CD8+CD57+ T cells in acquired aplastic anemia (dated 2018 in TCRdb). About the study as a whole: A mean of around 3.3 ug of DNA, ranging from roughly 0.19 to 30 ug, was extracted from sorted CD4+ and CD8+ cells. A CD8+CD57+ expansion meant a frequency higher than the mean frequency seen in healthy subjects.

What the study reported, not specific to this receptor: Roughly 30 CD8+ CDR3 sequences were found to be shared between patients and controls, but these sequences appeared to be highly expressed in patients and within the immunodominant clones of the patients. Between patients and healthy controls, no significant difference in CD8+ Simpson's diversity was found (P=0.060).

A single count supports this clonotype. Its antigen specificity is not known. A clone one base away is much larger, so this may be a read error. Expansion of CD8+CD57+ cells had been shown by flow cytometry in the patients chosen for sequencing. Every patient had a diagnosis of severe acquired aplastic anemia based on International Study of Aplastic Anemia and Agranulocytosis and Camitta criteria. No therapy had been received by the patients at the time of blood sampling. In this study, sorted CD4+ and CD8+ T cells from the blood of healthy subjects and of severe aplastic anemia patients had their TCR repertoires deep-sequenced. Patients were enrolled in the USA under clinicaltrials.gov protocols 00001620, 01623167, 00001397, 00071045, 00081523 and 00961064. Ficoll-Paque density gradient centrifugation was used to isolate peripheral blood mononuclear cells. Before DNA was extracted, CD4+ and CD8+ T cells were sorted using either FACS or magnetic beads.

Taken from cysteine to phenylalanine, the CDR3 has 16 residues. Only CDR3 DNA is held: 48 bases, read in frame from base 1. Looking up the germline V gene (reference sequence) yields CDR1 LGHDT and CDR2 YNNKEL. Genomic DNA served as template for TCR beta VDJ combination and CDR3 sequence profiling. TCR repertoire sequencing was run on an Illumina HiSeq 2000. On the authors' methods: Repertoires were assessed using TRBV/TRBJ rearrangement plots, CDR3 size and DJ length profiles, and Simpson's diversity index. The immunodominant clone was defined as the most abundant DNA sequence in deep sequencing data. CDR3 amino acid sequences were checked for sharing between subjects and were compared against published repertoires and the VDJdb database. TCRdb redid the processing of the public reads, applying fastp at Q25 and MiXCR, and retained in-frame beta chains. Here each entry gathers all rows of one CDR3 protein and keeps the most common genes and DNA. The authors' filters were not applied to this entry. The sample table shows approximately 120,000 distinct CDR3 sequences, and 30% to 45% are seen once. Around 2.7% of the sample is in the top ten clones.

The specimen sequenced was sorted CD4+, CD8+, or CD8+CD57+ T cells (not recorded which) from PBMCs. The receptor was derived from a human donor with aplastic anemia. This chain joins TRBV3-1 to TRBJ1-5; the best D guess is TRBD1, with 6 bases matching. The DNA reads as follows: TGTGCCAGCGGCCAATGGGGGCGGAATAGCAATCAGCCCCAGCATTTT. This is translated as CASGQWGRNSNQPQHF.